A single sample is the source of the 20 T cell receptor beta chains below, sequenced in a study of T cell responses to AZD1222 COVID-19 vaccine. Profiling relied on immunoSEQ multiplex PCR, and the TCRdb table lists in-frame clones only, not all of them. The data show tens of thousands of clones, less than 90% seen once. The sequences come from peripheral blood, collected 28 days after the second AZD1222 dose. These receptors were taken from an adult who received the AZD1222 COVID-19 vaccine.

This sequence joins TRBV10-3 and TRBJ1-2, with TRBD1 identical over 7 bases. V trimming: 3 bases; J trimming: 4 bases; junction bases outside the gene matches: 8. This CDR3 contains 15 residues. Looked up from germline, CDR1 is ENHRY and CDR2 is SYGVKD. The CDR3 region is CAISDSATGTYGYTF. The CDR3 DNA sequence: TGTGCCATCAGTGACTCCGCGACAGGGACCTATGGCTACACCTTC.

The J gene is TRBJ2-2, the V gene TRBV18; weak D call: TRBD2 (5 bases). The CDR3 loop spans 14 amino acids. Germline V gene lookup returns CDR1 KGHSH and CDR2 LQKENI. Trimming took 0 bases from V and 5 from J, leaving 7 bases between them. CDR3 loop: CASSPPRGTGELFF. The CDR3 DNA is TGTGCCAGCTCACCACCGAGAGGGACCGGGGAGCTGTTTTTT. The full variable domain, completed using reference TRBV18 and TRBJ2-2, is NAGVMQNPRHLVRRRGQEARLRCSPMKGHSHVYWYRQLPEEGLKFMVYLQKENIIDESGMPKERFSAEFPKEGPSILRIQQVVRGDSAAYFCASSPPRGTGELFFGEGSRLTVL.

V gene TRBV30 combines with J gene TRBJ1-1; D is possibly TRBD1 (5 bases). V shed 3 bases and J shed 5 bases, with 13 bases lying between them. Germline CDR1 reads GTSNPN; CDR2 reads SVGIG (reference sequence). The CDR3 is 13 amino acids. The DNA for the CDR3 is TGTGCCTGGAGCGCCAACGAGGGGACTGAAGCTTTCTTT. It is translated as CAWSANEGTEAFF.

This chain uses TRBV6-1 with TRBJ2-7; TRBD2 aligns across 7 bases. This CDR3 contains 17 residues. CDR1 is MNHNS, CDR2 SASEGT, per germline. The V and J ends lost 0 bases and 0 bases, in that order; junction bases with no gene match: 8. The CDR3 DNA sequence: TGTGCCAGCAGTGAAGCCGTAGCGGGCAAGAGCTCCTACGAGCAGTACTTC. Translation gives CASSEAVAGKSSYEQYF.

The chain carries TRBV7-9 and TRBJ1-2, with D possibly TRBD1 on 6 matching bases. Germline V CDR1 and CDR2: SEHNR, FQNEAQ (reference sequence). V lost 5 bases, J lost 7 bases, and 23 bases lay in between. The CDR3 is 16 residues long. The CDR3, as DNA: TGTGCCAGCAGCAAAGTGGACGGACAGCTCGGTGGTGGCTACACCTTC. This sequence encodes CASSKVDGQLGGGYTF.

The gene calls are TRBV19 and TRBJ1-5; 8 nucleotides agree with TRBD1. Per the germline V gene, CDR1 is LNHDA and CDR2 is SQIVND (reference sequence). This CDR3 contains 15 residues. The junction had 9 bases not matched to a gene; V was cut back by 5 bases and J by 6 bases. CDR3 sequence: CASSFLTGGVQPQHF. CDR3 bases: TGTGCCAGTAGTTTCTTAACAGGGGGAGTTCAGCCCCAGCATTTT. The whole variable domain, filled in from reference TRBV19 and TRBJ1-5, reads DGGITQSPKYLFRKEGQNVTLSCEQNLNHDAMYWYRQDPGQGLRLIYYSQIVNDFQKGDIAEGYSVSREKKESFPLTVTSAQKNPTAFYLCASSFLTGGVQPQHFGDGTRLSIL.

The gene calls are TRBV10-2 and TRBJ1-5, with D hard to call. This CDR3 has 13 amino acids. Germline V CDR1 and CDR2: WSHSY, SAAADI. The ends were cut back, 5 bases at V and 1 base at J, with 6 bases in the middle. The CDR3 loop reads CASSMSSNQPQHF. CDR3 sequence (DNA): TGCGCCAGCAGTATGTCGAGCAATCAGCCCCAGCATTTT.

For this clone: The junction differs from germline at one of its ends, possibly a read error. The chain employs TRBV9 and TRBJ1-1; D gene unclear. CDR1 is SGDLS, CDR2 YYNGEE, per germline. The CDR3 loop spans 13 amino acids. This CDR3 reads CASSDERRRNRIF. CDR3 sequence (DNA): TGTGCCAGCAGCGACGAAAGACGGCGCAATAGGATCTTT. The whole variable domain, filled in from reference TRBV9 and TRBJ1-1, reads DSGVTQTPKHLITATGQRVTLRCSPRSGDLSVYWYQQSLDQGLQFLIQYYNGEERAKGNILERFSAQQFPDLHSELNLSSLELGDSALYFCASSDERRRNRIFGQGTRLTVV.

This chain uses TRBV13 with TRBJ2-3, with D perhaps TRBD2 (7 bases). Trimming took off 5 bases at V and 2 bases at J, with 17 bases between the two ends. Germline V gives CDR1 PRHDT, CDR2 FYEKMQ (reference sequence). The CDR3 spans 16 residues. CDR3 sequence reads: CASSLFRGGSTDTQYF. CDR3 DNA sequence: TGTGCCAGCAGCCTCTTTCGCGGGGGCTCCACAGATACGCAGTATTTT. Based on the CDR3 plus reference TRBV13 and TRBJ2-3, the full variable domain is AAGVIQSPRHLIKEKRETATLKCYPIPRHDTVYWYQQGPGQDPQFLISFYEKMQSDKGSIPDRFSAQQFSDYHSELNMSSLELGDSALYFCASSLFRGGSTDTQYFGPGTRLTVL.

The chain has TRBV5-1 and TRBJ2-6; D gene unclear. This CDR3 comprises 16 residues. V gave up 0 bases and J gave up 3 bases, with 10 bases separating them. Germline V CDR1 and CDR2: SGHRS, YFSETQ. The CDR3 DNA reads TGCGCCAGCAGCTTGGCTTCGTCTTATGGGGCCAACGTCCTGACTTTC. This translates into CASSLASSYGANVLTF.

The chain links TRBV7-2 to TRBJ2-3; D possibly corresponds to TRBD1 (5 bases). The V end was cut by 5 bases, the J end by 4 bases, with 16 bases between. CDR3 length: 15 residues. From germline, CDR1 is SGHTA and CDR2 FQGNSA. This CDR3 reads CASSHRQPAADTQYF. The CDR3 bases are TGTGCCAGCAGCCACCGACAGCCTGCGGCAGATACGCAGTATTTT.

J is TRBJ2-2 and V is TRBV5-1; no reliable D call. The V end was cut by 5 bases, the J end by 4 bases, with 9 bases between. Germline CDR1 reads SGHRS; CDR2 reads YFSETQ. The CDR3 consists of 13 residues. For the CDR3, the DNA is TGCGCCAGCAGACCGGGCAGCACCGGGGAGCTGTTTTTT. This encodes CASRPGSTGELFF.

The J gene is TRBJ1-3, the V gene TRBV7-8, with D possibly being TRBD1 (5 bases). V was shortened by 3 bases and J by 7 bases, with 16 bases between the two germline ends. The CDR3 contains 15 residues. Germline V lookup: CDR1 SGHVS, CDR2 FQNEAQ. The CDR3 region has the DNA TGTGCCAGCAGCTTGGCTGGGACCCGGGGGAACACCATATATTTT. Residues: CASSLAGTRGNTIYF.

V gene TRBV7-3 combines with J gene TRBJ2-2, with D perhaps matching TRBD1 (5 bases). The length of the CDR3 is 15 residues. Deletions cut 0 bases from V and 6 bases from J, with 11 bases between. CDR1 and CDR2 from the germline V gene are SGHTA and FQGTGA. CDR3 residues: CASSLTGQGPGELFF. In DNA form, the CDR3 reads TGTGCCAGCAGCTTAACTGGGCAGGGTCCCGGGGAGCTGTTTTTT. Based on the CDR3 plus reference TRBV7-3 and TRBJ2-2, the full variable domain is GAGVSQTPSNKVTEKGKYVELRCDPISGHTALYWYRQSLGQGPEFLIYFQGTGAADDSGLPNDRFFAVRPEGSVSTLKIQRTERGDSAVYLCASSLTGQGPGELFFGEGSRLTVL.

J is TRBJ2-1 and V is TRBV10-3; D is uncertain. Germline V gene data show CDR1 as ENHRY and CDR2 as SYGVKD. The CDR3 length is 14 residues. V lost 0 bases to trimming and J lost 3 bases, with 6 bases between them. The CDR3 nucleotides read TGTGCCATCAGTGAGTCCCAAAGCTACAATGAGCAGTTCTTC. It translates to CAISESQSYNEQFF.

The chain carries TRBV6-2 or TRBV6-3 and TRBJ2-3; TRBD2 agrees at 9 bases. Trimming at V came to 0 bases and at J to 4 bases, leaving 5 bases not matched to a gene. CDR1 is MNHEY and CDR2 is SVGEGT in the germline V gene. The CDR3 has 16 residues. The chain's CDR3 is CASSYSGSGGPDTQYF. CDR3 DNA: TGTGCCAGCAGTTACTCGGGTAGCGGGGGCCCAGATACGCAGTATTTT.

The chain carries TRBV9 and TRBJ1-2; 8 bases are a match to TRBD1. Germline trimming cut 3 bases from V and 4 bases from J; bases unmatched to any gene: 8. The CDR3 covers 15 residues. CDR1 and CDR2 from the germline V gene are SGDLS and YYNGEE. CDR3 sequence: CASSAGQGQSYGYTF. The CDR3 DNA reads as TGTGCCAGCAGCGCCGGACAGGGCCAGAGCTATGGCTACACCTTC.

The rearrangement links TRBV9 to TRBJ1-2, with 11 nucleotides matching TRBD1. Germline values: CDR1 SGDLS, CDR2 YYNGEE. The CDR3 has 17 residues. With 4 bases clipped from V and 1 base from J, the junction kept 9 bases outside the gene matches. This CDR3 reads CASSTTGQGAFNYGYTF. CDR3 nucleotide sequence: TGTGCCAGCAGCACTACCGGACAGGGGGCGTTTAACTATGGCTACACCTTC. Filled out from reference TRBV9 and TRBJ1-2, the complete variable domain reads DSGVTQTPKHLITATGQRVTLRCSPRSGDLSVYWYQQSLDQGLQFLIQYYNGEERAKGNILERFSAQQFPDLHSELNLSSLELGDSALYFCASSTTGQGAFNYGYTFGSGTRLTVV.

V and J are TRBV7-8 and TRBJ1-5; D is perhaps TRBD1 (5 bases). The germline V and J ends were trimmed by 1 base and 3 bases, with 19 bases remaining between them. This CDR3 is built from 18 residues. CDR1 is SGHVS, CDR2 FQNEAQ, per germline. CDR3: CASSLGVSLTDSNQPQHF. Here the CDR3 DNA reads TGTGCCAGCAGCTTAGGAGTTAGTTTGACAGATTCCAATCAGCCCCAGCATTTT.

V is TRBV7-9 and J is TRBJ1-1; D ambiguous. Deletions cut 1 base from V and 4 bases from J, with 10 bases between. CDR3 length: 14 amino acids. Germline lookup yields CDR1 SEHNR and CDR2 FQNEAQ (reference sequence). DNA of the CDR3: TGTGCCAGCAGCTTAGAGGTTAGGTCCACTGAAGCTTTCTTT. It is translated as CASSLEVRSTEAFF. The full variable domain, in which reference TRBV7-9 and TRBJ1-1 provide the parts outside the CDR3, is DTGVSQNPRHKITKRGQNVTFRCDPISEHNRLYWYRQTLGQGPEFLTYFQNEAQLEKSRLLSDRFSAERPKGSFSTLEIQRTEQGDSAMYLCASSLEVRSTEAFFGQGTRLTVV.